The clone carrying this T cell receptor (beta chain) occurred a few times. Arm-PCR of CDR3 regions and iRepertoire HTBI primers were used to build TCR beta libraries. Each CDR3 protein gets one entry after TCRdb re-called the multiplex PCR reads with MiXCR. This table has about 470,000 distinct CDR3 sequences, around 14% appearing once. The data were obtained in a study of regulatory T cells in long-lasting Graves disease. Time point given: newly diagnosed GD, antithyroid drugs for less than 3 months. PBMC-derived RNA was used for the TCR library. The same sample was also studied in work on T cells in Graves' hyperthyroidism and ophthalmopathy.

The input for sequencing was peripheral blood mononuclear cells (PBMCs), taken at new diagnosis, from a patient treated with antithyroid drugs. The TCR comes from a woman in her 30s with Graves disease.

This CDR3 reads CASSLFGPEETQYF. The DNA for the CDR3 is TGTGCCAGCAGTCTATTTGGGCCTGAAGAGACCCAGTACTTC. The chain carries TRBV25-1 and TRBJ2-5, with D unresolved. CDR3 length equals 14 residues. Trimming removed 5 bases at V and 3 bases at J, with 13 bases between. Germline V gives CDR1 MGHDK, CDR2 SYGVNS.